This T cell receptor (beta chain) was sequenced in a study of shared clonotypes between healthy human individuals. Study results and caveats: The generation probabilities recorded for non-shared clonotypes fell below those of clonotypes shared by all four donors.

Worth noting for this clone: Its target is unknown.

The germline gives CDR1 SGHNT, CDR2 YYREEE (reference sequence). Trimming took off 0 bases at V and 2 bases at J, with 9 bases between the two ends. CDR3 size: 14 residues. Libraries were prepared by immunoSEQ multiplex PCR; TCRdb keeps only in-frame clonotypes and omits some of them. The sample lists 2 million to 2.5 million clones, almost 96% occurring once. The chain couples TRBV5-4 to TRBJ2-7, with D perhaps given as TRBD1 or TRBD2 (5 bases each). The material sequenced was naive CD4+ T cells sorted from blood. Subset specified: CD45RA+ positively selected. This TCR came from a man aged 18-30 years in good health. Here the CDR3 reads CASSLDQGAYEQYF. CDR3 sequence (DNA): TGTGCCAGCAGCTTGGATCAGGGAGCCTACGAGCAGTACTTC.